Listed below are T cell receptor beta chains from one sample, sequenced in a study of blood T cell repertoires in COVID-19. Here immunoSEQ multiplex PCR was the method, and the copy in TCRdb shows in-frame clones only, minus some. The sample carries under 300,000 clones, about nine tenths recorded once. The sample was peripheral blood. These receptor sequences come from a woman under 40 with active or convalescent COVID-19. CDR3s include the opening cysteine and the closing phenylalanine or tryptophan. The order of the fields is V gene, J gene, D gene, CDR3 length, CDR3 DNA, CDR3 protein. The D gene is left open where the match is weak.

v_call: TRBV5-6
j_call: TRBJ2-5
d_call: TRBD2
cdr3_length: 17
cdr3_nt: TGTGCCAGCAGCTGGAGGGGACTAGCGGGGCTCCAAGAGACCCAGTACTTC
cdr3_aa: CASSWRGLAGLQETQYF

v_call: TRBV5-1
j_call: TRBJ2-3
d_call: NA
cdr3_length: 15
cdr3_nt: TGCGCCAGCAGGATTCTGGGGGGGCTGGAAGATACGCAGTATTTT
cdr3_aa: CASRILGGLEDTQYF

v_call: TRBV5-4
j_call: TRBJ1-2
d_call: NA
cdr3_length: 13
cdr3_nt: TGTGCCAGCAGCTTGACAGATAACTATGGCTACACCTTC
cdr3_aa: CASSLTDNYGYTF

v_call: TRBV5-4
j_call: TRBJ2-2
d_call: NA
cdr3_length: 16
cdr3_nt: TGTGCCAGCAGCTCCCTGGCTCCCCAGGGTACGGGGGAGCTGTTTTTT
cdr3_aa: CASSSLAPQGTGELFF

v_call: TRBV7-2
j_call: TRBJ2-3
d_call: NA
cdr3_length: 12
cdr3_nt: TGTGCCAGCAGCTTCTCCACAGATACGCAGTATTTT
cdr3_aa: CASSFSTDTQYF

v_call: TRBV14
j_call: TRBJ2-2
d_call: TRBD1
cdr3_length: 15
cdr3_nt: TGTGCCAGCAGCCGCCGGACAGGGAACACCGGGGAGCTGTTTTTT
cdr3_aa: CASSRRTGNTGELFF

v_call: TRBV3-1/TRBV3-2
j_call: TRBJ2-7
d_call: NA
cdr3_length: 15
cdr3_nt: TGTGCCAGCAGCCTTCTGCGGGTGAGCTCCTACGAGCAGTACTTC
cdr3_aa: CASSLLRVSSYEQYF

v_call: TRBV6-1
j_call: TRBJ1-1
d_call: TRBD1
cdr3_length: 15
cdr3_nt: TGTGCCAGCAGATCCGAGGGACAGTATAGCACTGAAGCTTTCTTT
cdr3_aa: CASRSEGQYSTEAFF

v_call: TRBV6-5
j_call: TRBJ1-4
d_call: NA
cdr3_length: 13
cdr3_nt: TGTGCCAGCAGCCGATCGGGGAATGAAAAACTGTTTTTT
cdr3_aa: CASSRSGNEKLFF

v_call: TRBV5-1
j_call: TRBJ2-5
d_call: NA
cdr3_length: 13
cdr3_nt: TGCGCCAGCAGCTTGGGGACTCAAGAGACCCAGTACTTC
cdr3_aa: CASSLGTQETQYF

v_call: TRBV10-3
j_call: TRBJ2-2
d_call: TRBD2
cdr3_length: 18
cdr3_nt: TGTGCCATCAGTGAGTCCCCTAGCGGGGGGACGAACACCGGGGAGCTGTTTTTT
cdr3_aa: CAISESPSGGTNTGELFF

v_call: TRBV28
j_call: TRBJ1-6
d_call: TRBD1
cdr3_length: 14
cdr3_nt: TGTGCCAGCCGACAGGGGGGGAATAATTCACCCCTCCACTTT
cdr3_aa: CASRQGGNNSPLHF

v_call: TRBV19
j_call: TRBJ2-2
d_call: TRBD2
cdr3_length: 17
cdr3_nt: TGTGCCAGTAGTATACTAGCGGGGGGACCGAACACCGGGGAGCTGTTTTTT
cdr3_aa: CASSILAGGPNTGELFF

v_call: TRBV5-5
j_call: TRBJ2-1
d_call: TRBD2
cdr3_length: 16
cdr3_nt: TGTGCCAGCAGCCCCATCAGCGGGGCAGGCTACAATGAGCAGTTCTTC
cdr3_aa: CASSPISGAGYNEQFF